These 20 T cell receptor beta chains came from one sample sequenced in a study of low-dose radiotherapy and immunotherapy resistance in tumors. The time point was: before trial treatment. TRAV- and TRBV-specific primers primed first-strand cDNA, covering alpha and beta chains. TCR amplification used 15 to 20 PCR cycles, a constant-region primer and a V-primer adapter. TCRdb reanalysed the reads using MiXCR and keeps one entry per CDR3 protein. This table has around 76,000 distinct CDR3 sequences, more than 25% appearing once. The starting material was PBMCs, obtained before treatment. These receptor sequences come from a female donor with ovarian cancer.

This clonotype was seen at least ten times. This sequence joins TRBV6-6 and TRBJ2-7, with D perhaps matching TRBD1 (6 bases). The length of the CDR3 is 15 residues. Germline V CDR1 and CDR2: MNHNY, SVGAGI (reference sequence). The V end was cut by 6 bases, the J end by 2 bases, with 17 bases between. The DNA of the CDR3 is TGTGCCAGCAGCGAAAACAGGGTACGCACCTACGAGCAGTACTTC. It translates to CASSENRVRTYEQYF.

This clonotype was seen many times. The V and J genes are TRBV5-1 and TRBJ2-5, with D possibly called TRBD1 or TRBD2 (5 bases each). Trimming shortened V by 4 bases and J by 0 bases, and 16 bases separated the two germline ends. The germline CDR1 and CDR2 sequences are SGHRS and YFSETQ. CDR3 length: 16 amino acids. The CDR3 region is CASSRTSGTYQETQYF. The CDR3 DNA is TGCGCCAGCAGCCGGACGTCTGGGACGTACCAAGAGACCCAGTACTTC.

This chain connects TRBV15 to TRBJ2-7, with 11 bases lining up with TRBD1. CDR1 and CDR2 (germline): LNHNV, YYDKDF (reference sequence). There are 16 residues in the CDR3. V lost 2 bases, J lost 3 bases, and 6 bases stayed unmatched. The DNA of the CDR3 is TGTGCCACCAGCAGAATACCGGGACAGGGGGTCTACGAGCAGTACTTC. It specifies CATSRIPGQGVYEQYF.

This chain uses TRBV12-3 or TRBV12-4 with TRBJ2-1; 14 bases map to TRBD2. The length of the CDR3 is 15 residues. V gave up 4 bases and J gave up 5 bases; unmatched junction bases: 1. The CDR3 loop is CASSWTSGGHNEQFF. As DNA, the CDR3 is TGTGCCAGCAGTTGGACTAGCGGGGGGCACAATGAGCAGTTCTTC.

This clonotype came up many times. The gene calls are TRBV13 and TRBJ1-4, with D possibly being TRBD1 (6 bases). The CDR3 spans 14 residues. Trimming cost V 2 bases and J 5 bases, with 9 bases left between them. Germline-derived CDR1 and CDR2 are PRHDT and FYEKMQ (reference sequence). The CDR3 here is CASSLRQDNEKLFF. As DNA, the CDR3 is TGTGCCAGCAGCTTACGACAGGACAATGAAAAACTGTTTTTT.

This clonotype came up once. The chain is built from TRBV12-3 or TRBV12-4 and TRBJ2-3; no clear D. CDR3 length equals 14 residues. Trimming pared 4 bases from V and 4 bases from J, leaving 12 bases between. The CDR3 nucleotides are TGTGCCAGCAGTTCCGCTACTATAGCAGATACGCAGTATTTT. Its protein product is CASSSATIADTQYF.

In this sample, this clonotype turned up many times. J is TRBJ2-2 and V is TRBV6-2 or TRBV6-3, with D tentatively TRBD2 (7 bases). Trimming removed 5 bases at V and 7 bases at J, with 17 bases between. This CDR3 is built from 15 residues. Germline-derived CDR1 and CDR2 are MNHEY and SVGEGT. CDR3 region: CASSESAGASGELFF. The CDR3 coding sequence is TGTGCCAGCAGTGAATCCGCGGGGGCAAGCGGGGAGCTGTTTTTT.

This clonotype was seen many times. The rearrangement joins TRBV19 to TRBJ2-3, with a tentative D call TRBD2 (6 bases). Germline V gene sequence: CDR1 LNHDA, CDR2 SQIVND (reference sequence). The CDR3 length is 13 residues. V dropped 1 base and J dropped 6 bases, with 8 bases sitting between them. CDR3 coding DNA: TGTGCCAGTAGTATAGCCCTAGCGGATACGCAGTATTTT. Amino acid sequence: CASSIALADTQYF.

The chain is built from TRBV29-1 and TRBJ2-3, with no clear D. Trimming left V 4 bases short and J 3 bases short, with 8 bases between. The CDR3 is 12 amino acids. CDR1 and CDR2 from the germline V gene are SQVTM and ANQGSEA. The CDR3 DNA is TGCAGCGTTGTTGGGCGGACAGATACGCAGTATTTT. Its translation: CSVVGRTDTQYF.

This clonotype was recorded many times. The CDR3 coding sequence is TGCGCCAGCAGCCGAAAAACTAGCGGGAGGGTTAATGAGCAGTTCTTC. It yields the protein CASSRKTSGRVNEQFF. This rearrangement joins TRBV4-3 to TRBJ2-1, with 13 bases identical to TRBD2. Germline V CDR1 and CDR2: LGHNA, YSLEER. The CDR3 consists of 16 residues. J lost 7 bases, V lost 4 bases, and 7 bases had no gene match.

The gene calls are TRBV5-6 and TRBJ2-5; D tentatively fits TRBD1 or TRBD2 (5 bases each). Germline CDR1 is SGHDT and CDR2 is YYEEEE. The CDR3 consists of 14 residues. V lost 5 bases and J lost 5, with 16 bases in between. The CDR3: CASRLPGLEETQYF. The CDR3, as DNA: TGTGCCAGCAGACTCCCGGGGCTCGAGGAGACCCAGTACTTC.

This chain's CDR3 is CASSLRDYSYNEQFF. CDR3 in DNA: TGTGCCAGCAGTTTGCGGGACTACTCCTACAATGAGCAGTTCTTC. The chain employs TRBV12-3 or TRBV12-4 and TRBJ2-1; 7 bases align to TRBD2. The CDR3 is made up of 15 amino acids. The trim removed 3 bases at V and 0 bases at J, leaving 2 bases unmatched.

This clonotype came up many times. V is TRBV4-1 and J is TRBJ2-3, with 10 bases fitting TRBD1. The length of the CDR3 is 17 residues. Germline-derived CDR1 and CDR2 are MGHRA and YSYEKL. The J segment lost 4 bases and the V segment lost 4 bases, leaving 11 bases of the junction unmatched. The CDR3 loop reads CASSRTSRQGAADTQYF. The CDR3 nucleotides are TGCGCCAGCAGCCGCACATCTAGACAGGGGGCGGCAGATACGCAGTATTTT.

The table lists this clonotype with many counts. This sequence joins TRBV12-3 or TRBV12-4 and TRBJ1-3; no clear D. The length of the CDR3 is 13 residues. Trimming left V 1 base short and J 9 bases short, with 10 bases between. In nucleotides, the CDR3 is TGTGCCAGCAGTTTAGGAACCTCGAGCACCATATATTTT. Translated, it gives CASSLGTSSTIYF.

This clonotype was detected ten times or more. This chain joins TRBV20-1 and TRBJ2-2; 8 nucleotides match TRBD2. The junction had 8 bases not matched to a gene; V was cut back by 5 bases and J by 6 bases. CDR1 DFQATT and CDR2 SNEGSKA come from the germline V gene (reference sequence). The CDR3 consists of 14 residues. CDR3 residues: CSAPPAGRAGELFF. The CDR3 nucleotides read TGCAGTGCTCCCCCCGCCGGGAGGGCCGGGGAGCTGTTTTTT.

Worth noting for this clonotype: Given a far larger clone just one base away, this is likely a sequencing read error. V is TRBV13 and J is TRBJ1-3; weak D call: TRBD1 (6 bases). CDR1 and CDR2 (germline): PRHDT, FYEKMQ (reference sequence). CDR3 size: 15 residues. The CDR3 region has the DNA TGTGGCAGCAGTGAAGGGACACCCTCTGGAAACACCATATATTTT. Its translation: CGSSEGTPSGNTIYF.

In regard to this clonotype: This likely traces to a read error, being one base from a far larger clone. The rearrangement joins TRBV11-3 to TRBJ2-1; the match to TRBD1 covers 10 bases. The CDR3 consists of 18 residues. The germline CDR1 and CDR2 sequences are SGHNT and YENEEA. Germline trimming cut 5 bases from V and 8 bases from J; bases unmatched to any gene: 18. The CDR3 DNA sequence: TGTGCCAGCAGCAGAGGACTACTCGGGACAGGGGAGAGGGATGAGCAGTTCTTC. Protein: CASSRGLLGTGERDEQFF. Variable domain in full (rest from reference TRBV11-3 and TRBJ2-1): EAGVVQSPRYKIIEKKQPVAFWCNPISGHNTLYWYLQNLGQGPELLIRYENEEAVDDSQLPKDRFSAERLKGVDSTLKIQPAELGDSAVYLCASSRGLLGTGERDEQFFGPGTRLTVL.

In its sample, this clonotype was seen many times. The chain links TRBV6-1 to TRBJ2-3, with TRBD2 identical over 7 bases. Germline V CDR1 and CDR2: MNHNS, SASEGT. The V and J ends lost 6 bases and 5 bases, in that order; junction bases with no gene match: 14. The CDR3 extends over 16 amino acids. The CDR3 DNA reads TGTGCCAGCAGCCGAACCTCGGGGGGAGGTGGAGATACGCAGTATTTT. Translating gives CASSRTSGGGGDTQYF.

With respect to this clonotype: Given a far larger clone just one base away, this is likely a sequencing read error. The chain has TRBV27 and TRBJ2-5; 8 bases map to TRBD2. The CDR3 is made up of 14 amino acids. J lost 3 bases, V lost 1 base, and 1 base had no gene match. Germline V gives CDR1 MNHEY, CDR2 SMNVEV (reference sequence). The CDR3 reads CASSLFGGEETQYF. As DNA, the CDR3 is TGTGCCAGCAGTTTATTCGGGGGGGAAGAGACCCAGTACTTC.

In its sample, this clonotype was seen many times. This chain joins TRBV24-1 and TRBJ1-2; TRBD1 aligns across 11 bases. CDR1 is KGHDR and CDR2 is SFDVKD in the germline V gene. V lost 7 bases and J lost 7; bases outside the gene matches: 4. The CDR3 is made up of 13 amino acids. The CDR3 here is CATSGTGGRGYTF. Here the CDR3 DNA reads TGTGCCACCAGCGGGACAGGGGGTCGTGGCTACACCTTC.